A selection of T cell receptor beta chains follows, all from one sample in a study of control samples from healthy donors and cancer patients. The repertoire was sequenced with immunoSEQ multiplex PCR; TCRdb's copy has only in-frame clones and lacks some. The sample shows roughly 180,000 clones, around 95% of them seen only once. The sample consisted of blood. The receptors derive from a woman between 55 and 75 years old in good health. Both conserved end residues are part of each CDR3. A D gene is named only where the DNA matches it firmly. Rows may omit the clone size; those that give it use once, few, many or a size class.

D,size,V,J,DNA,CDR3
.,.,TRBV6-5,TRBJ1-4,TGTGCCAGCAGTTACCAGGGGAAAACTAATGAAAAACTGTTTTTT,CASSYQGKTNEKLFF
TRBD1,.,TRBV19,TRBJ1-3,TGTGCCAGTAGTCGAGGGGACAGGGGAGTCTACGGAAACACCATATATTTT,CASSRGDRGVYGNTIYF
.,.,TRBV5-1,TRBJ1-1,TGCGCCAGCAGCCCGCCGCGTTCGGGCACTGAAGCTTTCTTT,CASSPPRSGTEAFF
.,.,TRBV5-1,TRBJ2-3,TGCGCCAGCAGCTTGGGTCGGACAGCAAGCACAGATACGCAGTATTTT,CASSLGRTASTDTQYF
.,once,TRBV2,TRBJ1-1,TGTGCCAGCAGTGAGAGGGGCATTAACACTGAAGCTTTCTTT,CASSERGINTEAFF
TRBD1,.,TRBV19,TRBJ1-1,TGTGCCAGTATCCGAGTAGCGACAGGGGGCTGGGATGAAGCTTTCTTT,CASIRVATGGWDEAFF
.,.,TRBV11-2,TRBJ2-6,TGTGCCAGTACACAGGGAAGGGCTGGGGCCAACGTCCTGACTTTC,CASTQGRAGANVLTF
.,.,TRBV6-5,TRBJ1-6,TGTGCCAGCACGCAGGGCCCTTATTCACCCCTCCACTTT,CASTQGPYSPLHF
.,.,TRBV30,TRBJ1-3,TGTGCCTATGTGCGTTGGAACACCATATATTTT,CAYVRWNTIYF
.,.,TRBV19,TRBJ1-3,TGTGCCAGTAGGGCGGACAGCATCAACTCTGGAAACACCATATATTTT,CASRADSINSGNTIYF
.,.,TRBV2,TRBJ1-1,TGTGCCAGCAGACACGGACAGAACACTGAAGCTTTCTTT,CASRHGQNTEAFF
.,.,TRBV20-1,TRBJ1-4,TGCAGTGCTAGTCCGAGTGCTAATGAAAAACTGTTTTTT,CSASPSANEKLFF
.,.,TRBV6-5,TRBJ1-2,TGTGCCAGCAGTTATACCCCGGGCCGGGGCCCCTATGGCTACACCTTC,CASSYTPGRGPYGYTF
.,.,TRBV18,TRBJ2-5,TGTGCCAGCTCACGCTCAGGGTTCCAAGAGACCCAGTACTTC,CASSRSGFQETQYF
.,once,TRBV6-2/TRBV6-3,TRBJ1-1,TGTGCCAGCAGTCCCCCTTTTAGGTGGGAGCCGAACACTGAAGCTTTCTTT,CASSPPFRWEPNTEAFF
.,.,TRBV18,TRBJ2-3,TGTGCCAGCTCACCATCTTACACAGATACGCAGTATTTT,CASSPSYTDTQYF
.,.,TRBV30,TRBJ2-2,TGTGCCTGGAGTGGTAGTGGGGAGCTGTTTTTT,CAWSGSGELFF
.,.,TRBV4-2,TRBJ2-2,TGTGCCAGCAGCCAAGTTCGAGGGGGGCTTCCCGGGGAGCTGTTTTTT,CASSQVRGGLPGELFF
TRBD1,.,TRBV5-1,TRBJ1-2,TGCGCCAGCAGCTTAGGGGGGACAGGGGAAGGCTACACCTTC,CASSLGGTGEGYTF
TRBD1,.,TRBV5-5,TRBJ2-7,TGTGCCAGCAGCTACAGCCCGACAGGGGGCAGAGCACGGGGGAGATACGAGCAGTACTTC,CASSYSPTGGRARGRYEQYF
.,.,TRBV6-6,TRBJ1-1,TGTGCCAGTTCGATGAACACTGAAGCTTTCTTT,CASSMNTEAFF
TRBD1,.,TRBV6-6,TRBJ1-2,TGTGCCAGCAGCCACTCCGGGACAGGGTGGATTGGCTACACCTTC,CASSHSGTGWIGYTF
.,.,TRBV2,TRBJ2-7,TGTGCCAGCAGCCCTAGCGAGCCCTCCTACGAGCAGTACTTC,CASSPSEPSYEQYF
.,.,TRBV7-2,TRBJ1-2,TGTGCCAGCAGCCAGTCTCACCAAGCTGGCTACACCTTC,CASSQSHQAGYTF
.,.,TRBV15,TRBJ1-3,TGTGCCACCAGCAGACAGGTCGGGCTGGGAAACACCATATATTTT,CATSRQVGLGNTIYF
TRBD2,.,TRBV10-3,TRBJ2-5,TGTGCCATCAGGGCGCCTAGCGGGGACCAAGAGACCCAGTACTTC,CAIRAPSGDQETQYF
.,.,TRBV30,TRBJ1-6,TGTGCCTCTTATCGAACCGGGAATTCACCCCTCCACTTT,CASYRTGNSPLHF
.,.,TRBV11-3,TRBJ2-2,TGTGCCAGCAGCCTATGGACCACAGGGAACACCGGGGAGCTGTTTTTT,CASSLWTTGNTGELFF
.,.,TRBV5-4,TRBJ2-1,TGTGCCAGGGGTGTCAATGAGCAGTTCTTC,CARGVNEQFF
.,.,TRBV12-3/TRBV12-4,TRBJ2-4,TGTGCCAGCAGTTTAGGGGCCAAAAACATTCAGTACTTC,CASSLGAKNIQYF
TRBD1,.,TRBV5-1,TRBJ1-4,TGCGCCAGCACCATGGGGACAGGGAGGTTCACTAATGAAAAACTGTTTTTT,CASTMGTGRFTNEKLFF
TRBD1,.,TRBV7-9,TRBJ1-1,TGTGCCAGCAGCTTTGGGACAGGGTTGATGAACACTGAAGCTTTCTTT,CASSFGTGLMNTEAFF
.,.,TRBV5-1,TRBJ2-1,TGCGCCAGCAGCCCGGCGCCGGGCTCCTACAATGAGCAGTTCTTC,CASSPAPGSYNEQFF
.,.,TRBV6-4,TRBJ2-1,TGTGCCAGCAGTGACTCGAGGGTGGTGGAGTCAAATGAGCAGTTCTTC,CASSDSRVVESNEQFF
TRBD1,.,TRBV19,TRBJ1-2,TGTGCCAGTAGACGACAGGGGTGGAACTATGGCTACACCTTC,CASRRQGWNYGYTF
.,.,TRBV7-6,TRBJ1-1,TGTGCCAGCAGTTCAGATGGGACGACTATGAACACTGAAGCTTTCTTT,CASSSDGTTMNTEAFF
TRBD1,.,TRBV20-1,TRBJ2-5,TGCAGTGCTAGTCCTGGGGTTAACAGGGGGCAGGGAGAGACCCAGTACTTC,CSASPGVNRGQGETQYF
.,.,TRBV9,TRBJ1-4,TGTGCCAGCAGCGCCTCGGGGTTTGCAACTAATGAAAAACTGTTTTTT,CASSASGFATNEKLFF
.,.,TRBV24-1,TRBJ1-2,TGTGCCACCAGTGATTTGCCAGGTGCTAACTATGGCTACACCTTC,CATSDLPGANYGYTF
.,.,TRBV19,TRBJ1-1,TGTGCCAGTAGTATGGTTCGGGGTAACACTGAAGCTTTCTTT,CASSMVRGNTEAFF